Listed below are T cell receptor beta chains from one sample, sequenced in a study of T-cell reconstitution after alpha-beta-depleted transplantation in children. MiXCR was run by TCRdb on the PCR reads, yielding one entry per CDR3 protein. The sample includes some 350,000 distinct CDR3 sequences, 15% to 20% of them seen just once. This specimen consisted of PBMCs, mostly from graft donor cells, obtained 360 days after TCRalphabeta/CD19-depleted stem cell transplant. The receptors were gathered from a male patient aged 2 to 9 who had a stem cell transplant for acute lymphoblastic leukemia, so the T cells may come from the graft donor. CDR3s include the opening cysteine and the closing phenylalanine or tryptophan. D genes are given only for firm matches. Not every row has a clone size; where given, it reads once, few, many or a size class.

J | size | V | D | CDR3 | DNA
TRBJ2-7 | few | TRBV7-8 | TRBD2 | CASSSLAGDRKQYF | TGTGCCAGCAGCTCCCTAGCGGGAGACAGGAAGCAGTACTTC
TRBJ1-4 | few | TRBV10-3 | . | CAISAGGTTANEKLFF | TGTGCCATCAGTGCCGGGGGCACCACTGCTAATGAAAAACTGTTTTTT
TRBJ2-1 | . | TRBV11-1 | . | CASSLVRLRGRQPYNEQFF | TGTGCCAGCAGCTTAGTGCGGCTAAGGGGGAGACAGCCCTACAATGAGCAGTTCTTC
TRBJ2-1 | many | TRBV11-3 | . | CASSLDWYNEQFF | TGTGCCAGCAGCTTGGATTGGTACAATGAGCAGTTCTTC
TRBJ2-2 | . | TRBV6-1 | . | CASSPTVGQNTGELFF | TGTGCCAGCAGTCCGACGGTGGGACAGAACACCGGGGAGCTGTTTTTT
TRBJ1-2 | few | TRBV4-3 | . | CASSRGRYDTYGYTF | TGCGCCAGCAGCCGGGGGAGATACGACACCTATGGCTACACCTTC
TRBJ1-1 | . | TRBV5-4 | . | CASSLGGQGTAEAFF | TGTGCCAGCAGCTTGGGGGGGCAGGGAACGGCTGAAGCTTTCTTT
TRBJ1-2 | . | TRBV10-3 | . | CAISEPPGGNLYGYTF | TGTGCCATCAGTGAGCCCCCGGGAGGGAACCTCTATGGCTACACCTTC
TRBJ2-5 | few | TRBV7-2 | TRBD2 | CASSLAGGPKTQYF | TGTGCCAGCAGCTTAGCGGGAGGGCCGAAGACCCAGTACTTC
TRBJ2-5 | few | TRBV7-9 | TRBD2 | CASSFQSGSIETQYF | TGTGCCAGCAGCTTCCAGAGCGGGAGTATAGAGACCCAGTACTTC
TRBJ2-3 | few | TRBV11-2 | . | CASSLDPTDTQYF | TGTGCCAGCAGCTTAGACCCCACAGATACGCAGTATTTT
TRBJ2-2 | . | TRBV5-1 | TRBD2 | CASTARTSVDTGELFF | TGCGCCAGCACCGCACGGACTAGCGTGGACACCGGGGAGCTGTTTTTT
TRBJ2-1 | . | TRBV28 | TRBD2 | CATQLAGYNEQFF | TGTGCCACCCAACTAGCGGGCTACAATGAGCAGTTCTTC
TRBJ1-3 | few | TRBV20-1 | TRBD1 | CSATTGTGTSGNTIYF | TGCAGTGCCACAACCGGGACAGGGACCTCTGGAAACACCATATATTTT
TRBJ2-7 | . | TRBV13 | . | CARGPGLTYEQYF | TGTGCCAGGGGCCCCGGGCTGACCTACGAGCAGTACTTC
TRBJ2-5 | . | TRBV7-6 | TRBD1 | CASSPDRGRLVETQYF | TGTGCCAGCAGCCCTGACAGGGGGAGGTTGGTGGAGACCCAGTACTTC
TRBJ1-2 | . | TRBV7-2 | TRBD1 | CASSLRQGFDYGYTF | TGTGCCAGCAGCTTACGACAGGGATTCGACTATGGCTACACCTTC
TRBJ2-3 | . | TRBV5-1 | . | CASSTQGYSSTDTQYF | TGCGCCAGCAGCACGCAGGGCTACTCTAGCACAGATACGCAGTATTTT
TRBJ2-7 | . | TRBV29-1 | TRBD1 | CSVGKQGYDEQYF | TGCAGCGTTGGAAAACAGGGGTACGACGAGCAGTACTTC
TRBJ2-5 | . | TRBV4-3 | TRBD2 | CASSPNTGLQEETQYF | TGCGCCAGCAGCCCGAACACGGGACTACAAGAAGAGACCCAGTACTTC
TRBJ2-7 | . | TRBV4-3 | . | CASSQEVGLAFSYEQYF | TGCGCCAGCAGCCAAGAGGTAGGGCTAGCGTTCTCCTACGAGCAGTACTTC
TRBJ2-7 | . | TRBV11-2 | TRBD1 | CASSKQPGQGYSFGTYEQYF | TGTGCCAGCAGTAAACAACCGGGACAGGGTTATAGTTTTGGGACCTACGAGCAGTACTTC
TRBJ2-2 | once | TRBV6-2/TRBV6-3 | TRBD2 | CASYTSGSLTGELFF | TGTGCCAGCTATACTAGCGGGAGTCTCACCGGGGAGCTGTTTTTT
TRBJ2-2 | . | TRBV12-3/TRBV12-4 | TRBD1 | CASSGQANTGELFF | TGTGCCAGCAGTGGACAGGCGAACACCGGGGAGCTGTTTTTT
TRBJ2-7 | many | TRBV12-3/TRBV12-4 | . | CASSYSYEQYF | TGTGCCAGCAGTTACTCCTACGAGCAGTACTTC
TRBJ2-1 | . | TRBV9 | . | CASSPRRLSSYNEQFF | TGTGCCAGCAGCCCCCGGCGGTTAAGCTCCTACAATGAGCAGTTCTTC
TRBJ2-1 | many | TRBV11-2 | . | CASSPLDLTSYNEQFF | TGTGCCAGCAGCCCTCTGGACCTGACCTCCTACAATGAGCAGTTCTTC
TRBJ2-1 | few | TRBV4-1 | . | CASSQDAGMVNNEQFF | TGCGCCAGCAGCCAAGATGCAGGTATGGTTAACAATGAGCAGTTCTTC
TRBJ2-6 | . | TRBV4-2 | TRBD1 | CASSQGGRGKLVGANVLTF | TGTGCCAGCAGCCAGGGCGGCAGGGGGAAGCTGGTAGGGGCCAACGTCCTGACTTTC
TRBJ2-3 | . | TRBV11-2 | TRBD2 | CASSFGASGRGGTDTQYF | TGTGCCAGCAGCTTCGGGGCTAGCGGGAGGGGTGGGACAGATACGCAGTATTTT
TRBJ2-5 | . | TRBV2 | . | CASMVSDLYQETQYF | TGTGCCAGCATGGTTAGCGACCTGTACCAAGAGACCCAGTACTTC
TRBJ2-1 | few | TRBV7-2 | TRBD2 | CASSFPSGRAGEEQFF | TGTGCCAGCAGCTTCCCTAGCGGGAGGGCCGGTGAGGAGCAGTTCTTC
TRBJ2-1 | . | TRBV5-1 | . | CASSLPQRVPSYNEQFF | TGCGCCAGCAGCTTGCCCCAGCGGGTCCCCTCCTACAATGAGCAGTTCTTC
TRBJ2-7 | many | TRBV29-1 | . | CSVGVTYEQYF | TGCAGCGTTGGAGTCACCTACGAGCAGTACTTC
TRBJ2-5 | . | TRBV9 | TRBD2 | CASSAGLAGGGETQYF | TGTGCCAGCAGCGCGGGACTAGCGGGAGGAGGAGAGACCCAGTACTTC
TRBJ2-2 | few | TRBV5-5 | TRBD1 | CASSTGQPRYTGELFF | TGTGCCAGCAGCACGGGACAGCCTAGATACACCGGGGAGCTGTTTTTT
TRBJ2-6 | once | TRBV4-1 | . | CASSPPPEGRSRANVLTF | TGCGCCAGCAGCCCCCCTCCGGAGGGCCGTTCTCGGGCCAACGTCCTGACTTTC
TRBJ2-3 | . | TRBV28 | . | CASGRTDTDTQYF | TGTGCCTCGGGACGCACTGACACAGATACGCAGTATTTT
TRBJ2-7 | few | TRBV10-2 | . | CASSESLGTAYEQYF | TGCGCCAGCAGTGAGTCGTTAGGGACCGCCTACGAGCAGTACTTC
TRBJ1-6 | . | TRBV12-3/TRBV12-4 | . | CASKLPNSPLHF | TGTGCCAGCAAGTTGCCCAATTCACCCCTCCACTTT
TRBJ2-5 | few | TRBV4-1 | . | CASSRWLQETQYF | TGCGCCAGCAGCAGATGGCTCCAAGAGACCCAGTACTTC
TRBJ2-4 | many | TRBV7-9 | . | CASSLAWWPGAKNIQYF | TGTGCCAGCAGCTTAGCGTGGTGGCCGGGAGCCAAAAACATTCAGTACTTC
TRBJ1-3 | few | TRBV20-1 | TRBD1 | CSAPRDSGNTIYF | TGCAGTGCTCCCCGGGACAGTGGAAACACCATATATTTT
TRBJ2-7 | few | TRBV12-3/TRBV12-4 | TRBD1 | CASSPPDRGTYEQYF | TGTGCCAGCAGTCCTCCGGACAGGGGAACCTACGAGCAGTACTTC
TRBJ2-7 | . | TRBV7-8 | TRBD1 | CASSSHRGPYEQYF | TGTGCCAGCAGCTCCCACAGGGGCCCCTACGAGCAGTACTTC
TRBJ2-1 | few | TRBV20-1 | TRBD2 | CSARVLRETTIYNEQFF | TGCAGTGCTAGAGTCCTGCGGGAGACGACTATCTACAATGAGCAGTTCTTC
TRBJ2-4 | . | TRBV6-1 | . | CASSNLKGIQYF | TGTGCCAGCAGTAACCTCAAGGGCATTCAGTACTTC
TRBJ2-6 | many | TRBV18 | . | CASSRSLSPSGANVLTF | TGTGCCAGCTCACGATCATTGAGCCCCTCTGGGGCCAACGTCCTGACTTTC
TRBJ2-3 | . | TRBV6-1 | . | CASGGVVTDTQYF | TGTGCCAGCGGGGGCGTAGTCACAGATACGCAGTATTTT
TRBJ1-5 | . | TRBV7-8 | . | CASSLYGRVEGNQPQHF | TGTGCCAGCAGCTTATATGGGAGGGTGGAGGGCAATCAGCCCCAGCATTTT
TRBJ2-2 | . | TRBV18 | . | CASSPPGRNTGELFF | TGTGCCAGCTCACCACCGGGGCGGAACACCGGGGAGCTGTTTTTT
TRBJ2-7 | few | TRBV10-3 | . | CAISDLQSSYEQYF | TGTGCCATCAGTGACCTACAGAGCTCCTACGAGCAGTACTTC
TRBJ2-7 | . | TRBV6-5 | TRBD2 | CASGGRARDEQYF | TGTGCCAGCGGCGGGAGGGCCCGGGACGAGCAGTACTTC